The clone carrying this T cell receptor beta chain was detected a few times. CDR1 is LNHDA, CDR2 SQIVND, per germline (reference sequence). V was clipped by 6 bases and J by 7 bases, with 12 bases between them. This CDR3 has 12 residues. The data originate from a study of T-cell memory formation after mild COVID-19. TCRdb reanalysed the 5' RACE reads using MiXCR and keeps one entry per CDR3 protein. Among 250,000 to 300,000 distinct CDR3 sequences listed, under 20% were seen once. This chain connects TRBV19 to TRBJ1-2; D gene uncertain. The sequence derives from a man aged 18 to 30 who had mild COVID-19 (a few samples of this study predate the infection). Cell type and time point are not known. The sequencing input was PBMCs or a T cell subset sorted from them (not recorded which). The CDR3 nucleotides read TGTGCCAGTAGACAAGAGGCGGGTGGCTACACCTTC. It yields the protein CASRQEAGGYTF.